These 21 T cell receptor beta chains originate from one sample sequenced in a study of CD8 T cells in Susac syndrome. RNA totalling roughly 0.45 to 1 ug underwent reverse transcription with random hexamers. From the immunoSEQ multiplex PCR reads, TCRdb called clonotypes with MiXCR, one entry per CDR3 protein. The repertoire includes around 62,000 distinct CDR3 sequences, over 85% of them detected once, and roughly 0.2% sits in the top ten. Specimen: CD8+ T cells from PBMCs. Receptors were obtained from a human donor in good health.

This chain's CDR3 is CASSPEGARINEQFF. The CDR3 region has the DNA TGTGCCAGCAGTCCGGAGGGGGCCAGGATCAATGAGCAGTTCTTC. The chain couples TRBV7-9 to TRBJ2-1, with D possibly matching TRBD1 (7 bases). V was cut by 6 bases and J by 6 bases, with 18 bases left in between. Germline CDR1 reads SEHNR; CDR2 reads FQNEAQ (reference sequence). CDR3 length equals 15 residues.

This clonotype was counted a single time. CDR3 sequence reads: CARRSATSGGTSTDTQYF. CDR3 sequence (DNA): TGTGCCAGGCGAAGCGCCACTAGCGGGGGCACTAGCACAGATACGCAGTATTTT. The chain carries TRBV19 and TRBJ2-3; the match to TRBD2 covers 11 bases. Germline V gene data show CDR1 as LNHDA and CDR2 as SQIVND (reference sequence). The CDR3 runs 18 residues. Trimming removed 9 bases from V and 0 bases from J; junction bases left unmatched: 14. The whole variable domain, remainder taken from reference TRBV19 and TRBJ2-3, is DGGITQSPKYLFRKEGQNVTLSCEQNLNHDAMYWYRQDPGQGLRLIYYSQIVNDFQKGDIAEGYSVSREKKESFPLTVTSAQKNPTAFYLCARRSATSGGTSTDTQYFGPGTRLTVL.

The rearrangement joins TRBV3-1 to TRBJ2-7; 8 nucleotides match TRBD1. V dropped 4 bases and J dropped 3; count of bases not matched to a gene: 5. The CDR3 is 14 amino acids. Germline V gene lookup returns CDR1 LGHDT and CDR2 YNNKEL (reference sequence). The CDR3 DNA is TGTGCCAGCAGCCCCGGACAGGGAGGCTACGAGCAGTACTTC. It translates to CASSPGQGGYEQYF.

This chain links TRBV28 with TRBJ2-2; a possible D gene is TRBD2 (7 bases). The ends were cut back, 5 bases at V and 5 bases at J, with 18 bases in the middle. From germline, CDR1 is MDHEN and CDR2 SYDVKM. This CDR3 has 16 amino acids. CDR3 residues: CASSPQGGAWTGELFF. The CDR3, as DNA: TGTGCCAGCAGTCCCCAAGGGGGGGCATGGACCGGGGAGCTGTTTTTT.

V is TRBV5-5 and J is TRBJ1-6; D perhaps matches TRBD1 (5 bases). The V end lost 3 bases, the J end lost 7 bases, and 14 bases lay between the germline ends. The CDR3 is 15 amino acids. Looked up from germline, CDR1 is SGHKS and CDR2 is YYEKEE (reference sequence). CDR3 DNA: TGTGCCAGCAGCTGGTACGGGACTGAGAATTCACCCCTCCACTTT. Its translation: CASSWYGTENSPLHF.

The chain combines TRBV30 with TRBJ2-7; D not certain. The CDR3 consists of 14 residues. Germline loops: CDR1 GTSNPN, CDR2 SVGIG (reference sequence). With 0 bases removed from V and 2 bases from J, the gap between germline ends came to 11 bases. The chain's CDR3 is CAWSVTLLAYEQYF. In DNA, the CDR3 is TGTGCCTGGAGTGTCACCTTGCTGGCCTACGAGCAGTACTTC.

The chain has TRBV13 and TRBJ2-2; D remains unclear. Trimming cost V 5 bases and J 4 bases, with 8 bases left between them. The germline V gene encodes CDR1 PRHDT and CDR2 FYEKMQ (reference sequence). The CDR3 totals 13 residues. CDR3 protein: CASSLGITGELFF. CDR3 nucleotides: TGTGCCAGCAGCCTCGGCATCACCGGGGAGCTGTTTTTT.

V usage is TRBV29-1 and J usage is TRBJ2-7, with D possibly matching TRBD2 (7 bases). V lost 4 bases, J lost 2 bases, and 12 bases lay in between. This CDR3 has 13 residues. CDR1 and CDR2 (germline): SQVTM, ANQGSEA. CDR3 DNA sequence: TGCAGCGTTGGGGGGGGCAGCGCCTACGAGCAGTACTTC. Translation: CSVGGGSAYEQYF.

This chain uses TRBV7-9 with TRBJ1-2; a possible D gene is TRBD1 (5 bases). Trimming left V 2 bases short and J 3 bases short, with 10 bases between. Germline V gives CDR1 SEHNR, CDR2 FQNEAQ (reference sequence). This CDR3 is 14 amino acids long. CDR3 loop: CASSLKWGDYGYTF. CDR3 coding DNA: TGTGCCAGCAGCTTAAAGTGGGGGGACTATGGCTACACCTTC. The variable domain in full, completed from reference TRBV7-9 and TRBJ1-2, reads DTGVSQNPRHKITKRGQNVTFRCDPISEHNRLYWYRQTLGQGPEFLTYFQNEAQLEKSRLLSDRFSAERPKGSFSTLEIQRTEQGDSAMYLCASSLKWGDYGYTFGSGTRLTVV.

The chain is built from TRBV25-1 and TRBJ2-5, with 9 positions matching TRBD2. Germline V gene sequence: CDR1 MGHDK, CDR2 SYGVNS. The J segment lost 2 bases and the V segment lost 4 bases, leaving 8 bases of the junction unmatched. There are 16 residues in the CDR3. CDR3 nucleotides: TGTGCCAGCAGTGGAAAGCGGGGGGCTACACAAGAGACCCAGTACTTC. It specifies CASSGKRGATQETQYF. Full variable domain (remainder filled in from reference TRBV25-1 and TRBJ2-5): EADIYQTPRYLVIGTGKKITLECSQTMGHDKMYWYQQDPGMELHLIHYSYGVNSTEKGDLSSESTVSRIRTEHFPLTLESARPSHTSQYLCASSGKRGATQETQYFGPGTRLLVL.

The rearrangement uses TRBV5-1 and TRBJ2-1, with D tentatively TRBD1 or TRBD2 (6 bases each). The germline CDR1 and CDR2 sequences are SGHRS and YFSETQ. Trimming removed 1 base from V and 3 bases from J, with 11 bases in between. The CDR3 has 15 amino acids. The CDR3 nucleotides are TGCGCCAGCAGCTTGCTGGGGGGCGGCTACAATGAGCAGTTCTTC. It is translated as CASSLLGGGYNEQFF.

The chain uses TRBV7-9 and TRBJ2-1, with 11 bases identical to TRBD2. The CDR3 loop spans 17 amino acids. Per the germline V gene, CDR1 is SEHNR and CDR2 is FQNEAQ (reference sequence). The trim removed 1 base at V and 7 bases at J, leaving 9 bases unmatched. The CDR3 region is CASSLVTSGGLANEQFF. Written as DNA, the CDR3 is TGTGCCAGCAGCTTAGTCACTAGCGGGGGCCTAGCGAATGAGCAGTTCTTC.

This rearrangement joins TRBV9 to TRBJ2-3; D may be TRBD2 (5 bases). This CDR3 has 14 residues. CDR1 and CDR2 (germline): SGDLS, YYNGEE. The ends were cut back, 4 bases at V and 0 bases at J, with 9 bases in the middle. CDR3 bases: TGTGCCAGCAGCAATTCGGGGAGCACAGATACGCAGTATTTT. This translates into CASSNSGSTDTQYF.

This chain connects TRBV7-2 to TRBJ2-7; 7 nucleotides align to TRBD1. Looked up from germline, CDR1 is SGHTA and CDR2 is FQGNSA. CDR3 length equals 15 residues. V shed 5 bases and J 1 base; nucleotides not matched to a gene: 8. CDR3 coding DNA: TGTGCCAGCAGCCGTTGGACAGGTTATTCCTACGAGCAGTACTTC. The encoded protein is CASSRWTGYSYEQYF.

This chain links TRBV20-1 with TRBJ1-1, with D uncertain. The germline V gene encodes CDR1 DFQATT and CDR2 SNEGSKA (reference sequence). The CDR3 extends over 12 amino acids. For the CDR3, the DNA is TGCAGATGTGAGTCACGGAACACTGAAGCTTTCTTT. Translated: CRCESRNTEAFF.

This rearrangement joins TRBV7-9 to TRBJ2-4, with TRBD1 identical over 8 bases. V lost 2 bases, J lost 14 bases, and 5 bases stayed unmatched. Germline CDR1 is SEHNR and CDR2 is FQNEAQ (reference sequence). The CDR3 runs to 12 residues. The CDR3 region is CASSLRPGQEYF. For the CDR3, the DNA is TGTGCCAGCAGCTTAAGACCGGGACAGGAGTACTTC. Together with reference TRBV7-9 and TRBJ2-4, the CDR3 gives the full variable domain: DTGVSQNPRHKITKRGQNVTFRCDPISEHNRLYWYRQTLGQGPEFLTYFQNEAQLEKSRLLSDRFSAERPKGSFSTLEIQRTEQGDSAMYLCASSLRPGQEYFGAGTRLSVL.

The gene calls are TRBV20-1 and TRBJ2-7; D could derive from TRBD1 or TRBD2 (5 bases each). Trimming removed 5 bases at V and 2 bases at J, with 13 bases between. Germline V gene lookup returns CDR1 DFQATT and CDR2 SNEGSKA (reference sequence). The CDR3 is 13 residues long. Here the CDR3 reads CSAGWDGAYEQYF. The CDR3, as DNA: TGCAGTGCTGGCTGGGACGGTGCCTACGAGCAGTACTTC.

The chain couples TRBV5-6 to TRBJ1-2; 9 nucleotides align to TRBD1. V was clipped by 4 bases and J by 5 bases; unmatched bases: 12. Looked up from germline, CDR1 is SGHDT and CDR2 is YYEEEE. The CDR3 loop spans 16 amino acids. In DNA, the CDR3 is TGTGCCAGCAGCCAAACAGGGGGCAGGACCCCTTATGGCTACACCTTC. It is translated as CASSQTGGRTPYGYTF.

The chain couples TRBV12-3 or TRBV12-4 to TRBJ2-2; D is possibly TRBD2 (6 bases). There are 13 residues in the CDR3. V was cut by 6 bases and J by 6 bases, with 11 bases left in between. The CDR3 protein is CASRFGGAGELFF. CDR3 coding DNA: TGTGCCAGCAGGTTCGGGGGTGCCGGGGAGCTGTTTTTT.

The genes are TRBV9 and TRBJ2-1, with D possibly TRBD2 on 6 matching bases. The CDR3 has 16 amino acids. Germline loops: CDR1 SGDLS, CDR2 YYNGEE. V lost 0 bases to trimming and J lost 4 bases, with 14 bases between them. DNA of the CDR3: TGTGCCAGCAGCGTAGTAGGAGGGACGGATTACAATGAGCAGTTCTTC. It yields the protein CASSVVGGTDYNEQFF.

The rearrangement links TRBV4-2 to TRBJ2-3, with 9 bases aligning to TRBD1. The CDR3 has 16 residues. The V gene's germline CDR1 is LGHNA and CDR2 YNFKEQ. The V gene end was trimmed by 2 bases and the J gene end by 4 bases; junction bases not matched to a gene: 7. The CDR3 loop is CASSQSGQGAPDTQYF. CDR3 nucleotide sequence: TGTGCCAGCAGCCAATCGGGACAGGGAGCGCCAGATACGCAGTATTTT.